The 30 T cell receptor beta chains below come from one sample, sequenced in a study of blood T cells in healthy people across ages. Using a J-beta primer mix together with a sample-barcoded 5' primer, a second PCR was run for about 6 to 11 cycles. TCRdb reprocessed the 5' RACE reads via MiXCR and lists one record per CDR3 protein. The sample has over 600,000 distinct CDR3 sequences; roughly 21% are singletons. The sample consisted of blood. These receptors were taken from a man between 65 and 85 years old in good health.

V gene TRBV6-1 combines with J gene TRBJ1-4; possible D gene TRBD1, 6 bases. Trimming took 2 bases from V and 7 from J, leaving 23 bases between them. The germline V gene encodes CDR1 MNHNS and CDR2 SASEGT. This CDR3 comprises 18 residues. CDR3 sequence: CASSEPPPWGAVGEKLFF. CDR3 sequence (DNA): TGTGCCAGCAGTGAACCCCCTCCTTGGGGGGCGGTGGGTGAAAAACTGTTTTTT.

The chain employs TRBV4-1 and TRBJ2-1, with D unresolved. V lost 3 bases and J 0 bases, leaving 12 bases between the germline ends. CDR1 and CDR2 (germline): MGHRA, YSYEKL. This CDR3 region has 16 residues. The CDR3 nucleotides read TGCGCCAGCAGCCATGTTCGGAGCAGCTCCTACAATGAGCAGTTCTTC. It is translated as CASSHVRSSSYNEQFF.

V is TRBV14 and J is TRBJ1-1, with D perhaps matching TRBD1 (6 bases). The CDR3 contains 14 residues. In germline, CDR1 is SGHDN, CDR2 FVKESK. V shed 5 bases and J shed 6 bases, with 16 bases lying between them. The CDR3 spells CASSKGGHYAEAFF. CDR3 sequence (DNA): TGTGCCAGCAGCAAAGGGGGACACTACGCTGAAGCTTTCTTT.

V usage is TRBV12-3 or TRBV12-4 and J usage is TRBJ1-4, with a weak D call TRBD1 (5 bases). This CDR3 has 12 residues. Trimming took 3 bases from V and 10 from J, leaving 9 bases between them. The chain's CDR3 is CASSFGGGKLFF. In DNA form, the CDR3 reads TGTGCCAGCAGTTTTGGGGGTGGAAAACTGTTTTTT.

The gene calls are TRBV20-1 and TRBJ1-1; TRBD1 agrees at 10 bases. Trimming at V came to 0 bases and at J to 4 bases, leaving 8 bases not matched to a gene. This CDR3 region has 16 residues. Germline V gene sequence: CDR1 DFQATT, CDR2 SNEGSKA (reference sequence). The CDR3 bases are TGCAGTGCTAGAGACCGGGACAGGGGTAAGGCCACTGAAGCTTTCTTT. Residues: CSARDRDRGKATEAFF.

This clonotype was detected only a few times. The V gene is TRBV12-3 or TRBV12-4, the J gene TRBJ2-5; unclear D gene. The end of the DNA is better explained by TRBJ2-7, so the J call may be wrong. The CDR3 is made up of 14 amino acids. This CDR3 is CASSLAAMNYEQYF. CDR3 DNA sequence: TGTGCCAGCAGTCTCGCGGCCATGAACTACGAGCAGTACTTC.

The sample holds a few counts of this clonotype. The rearrangement uses TRBV3-1 and TRBJ1-5, with D perhaps TRBD1 (6 bases). CDR3 length equals 14 residues. The germline V and J ends were trimmed by 2 bases and 6 bases, with 11 bases remaining between them. Germline CDR1 and CDR2: LGHDT and YNNKEL (reference sequence). The DNA of the CDR3 is TGTGCCAGCAGCCAAAGGGGGTCCGCTCAGCCCCAGCATTTT. This encodes CASSQRGSAQPQHF.

The chain links TRBV7-2 to TRBJ2-3; D is possibly TRBD1 (6 bases). The CDR3 runs to 13 residues. V shed 4 bases and J shed 6 bases, with 11 bases lying between them. CDR1 is SGHTA, CDR2 FQGNSA, per germline. The CDR3 region has the DNA TGTGCCAGCAGCTCCACAGGGTTGGATACGCAGTATTTT. Amino acid sequence: CASSSTGLDTQYF. The full variable domain, completed using reference TRBV7-2 and TRBJ2-3, is GAGVSQSPSNKVTEKGKDVELRCDPISGHTALYWYRQSLGQGLEFLIYFQGNSAPDKSGLPSDRFSAERTGGSVSTLTIQRTQQEDSAVYLCASSSTGLDTQYFGPGTRLTVL.

This clonotype was counted only a few times. The rearrangement uses TRBV28 and TRBJ2-7; 7 bases agree with TRBD2. The V segment lost 8 bases and the J segment 6 bases; nucleotides outside the gene matches: 10. Germline lookup yields CDR1 MDHEN and CDR2 SYDVKM. This CDR3 has 13 residues. The CDR3 coding sequence is TGTGCCAGCGGACTAGGAGGGGTGGTCGAGCAGTACTTC. Amino acid sequence: CASGLGGVVEQYF.

As to this clonotype: One end of the junction fails to match germline, which may point to a read error. The rearrangement uses TRBV3-1 and TRBJ2-2; TRBD1 might be the D (7 bases). The CDR3 length is 15 residues. The germline V gene encodes CDR1 LGHDT and CDR2 YNNKEL (reference sequence). CDR3 nucleotide sequence: TGTGCCAGCAAAAGTGGGACAGCACTTACCGGGGGGCTGTTTTTT. Its protein is CASKSGTALTGGLFF.

This clonotype was counted a few times. The CDR3 reads CASSKGDGTYEQYF. The CDR3 DNA reads as TGTGCCAGCAGCAAGGGGGACGGAACCTACGAGCAGTACTTC. The genes are TRBV27 and TRBJ2-7, with a tentative D call TRBD1 (6 bases). The CDR3 loop spans 14 amino acids. Germline CDR1 reads MNHEY; CDR2 reads SMNVEV (reference sequence). V gave up 6 bases and J gave up 2 bases, with 14 bases separating them.

This clonotype was recorded a few times. The rearrangement links TRBV5-5 to TRBJ2-1; a weak D match, TRBD2 (6 bases). Per germline, CDR1 SGHKS and CDR2 YYEKEE (reference sequence). The CDR3 extends over 16 amino acids. V dropped 2 bases and J dropped 5 bases, with 17 bases sitting between them. CDR3 amino acids: CASSFPHGSIDNEQFF. CDR3 DNA: TGTGCCAGCAGCTTCCCCCACGGGAGTATCGACAATGAGCAGTTCTTC. The whole variable domain, remainder taken from reference TRBV5-5 and TRBJ2-1, is DAGVTQSPTHLIKTRGQQVTLRCSPISGHKSVSWYQQVLGQGPQFIFQYYEKEERGRGNFPDRFSARQFPNYSSELNVNALLLGDSALYLCASSFPHGSIDNEQFFGPGTRLTVL.

This chain connects TRBV18 to TRBJ2-5; 9 bases are shared with TRBD2. The J call may be incorrect, as the DNA end agrees better with TRBJ2-1. The CDR3 length is 18 residues. Germline V CDR1 and CDR2: KGHSH, LQKENI. The CDR3 sequence: CASSPPAGGSLRGNEQFF. The CDR3 DNA follows: TGTGCCAGCTCACCACCGGCGGGAGGGTCCCTAAGAGGCAATGAGCAGTTCTTC.

This chain uses TRBV27 with TRBJ2-6, with D possibly called TRBD1 or TRBD2 (5 bases each). Trimming took 6 bases from V and 0 from J, leaving 12 bases between them. The CDR3 extends over 16 amino acids. The germline CDR1 and CDR2 sequences are MNHEY and SMNVEV (reference sequence). CDR3 sequence (DNA): TGTGCCAGCAGACGGGAAACAGGCTCTGGGGCCAACGTCCTGACTTTC. Its translation: CASRRETGSGANVLTF. The full variable domain, in which reference TRBV27 and TRBJ2-6 provide the parts outside the CDR3, is EAQVTQNPRYLITVTGKKLTVTCSQNMNHEYMSWYRQDPGLGLRQIYYSMNVEVTDKGDVPEGYKVSRKEKRNFPLILESPSPNQTSLYFCASRRETGSGANVLTFGAGSRLTVL.

V usage is TRBV28 and J usage is TRBJ1-4; the match to TRBD1 covers 9 bases. The V and J ends lost 8 bases and 8 bases, in that order; junction bases with no gene match: 3. The V gene's germline CDR1 is MDHEN and CDR2 SYDVKM. The CDR3 extends over 12 amino acids. CDR3 amino acids: CASRTGVEKLFF. The CDR3 nucleotides are TGTGCCAGCCGGACAGGGGTCGAAAAACTGTTTTTT.

This chain joins TRBV2 and TRBJ2-7, with TRBD1 matching over 9 bases. This CDR3 spans 15 amino acids. Germline CDR1 reads SNHLY; CDR2 reads FYNNEI. Losses at the gene ends were 1 base for V and 1 base for J; bases not matched to a gene: 2. CDR3 in DNA: TGTGCCAGCAGTGAAGGACAGGGGGGATCCTACGAGCAGTACTTC. Encoded protein: CASSEGQGGSYEQYF.

In its sample, this clonotype was seen a few times. The J gene is TRBJ2-2, the V gene TRBV6-1; 10 bases agree with TRBD2. The CDR3 consists of 16 residues. Germline V gives CDR1 MNHNS, CDR2 SASEGT. J lost 3 bases, V lost 7 bases, and 8 bases had no gene match. The CDR3 reads CASKRGLAADTGELFF. Here the CDR3 DNA reads TGTGCCAGCAAGCGCGGACTAGCGGCCGACACCGGGGAGCTGTTTTTT.

The chain carries TRBV6-1 and TRBJ2-5, with D maybe TRBD2 (7 bases). The ends were cut back, 0 bases at V and 0 bases at J, with 8 bases in the middle. The CDR3 has 15 amino acids. Germline V gene lookup returns CDR1 MNHNS and CDR2 SASEGT. The CDR3 DNA is TGTGCCAGCAGTGAAGCGCGGGGGCACCAAGAGACCCAGTACTTC. This translates into CASSEARGHQETQYF.

This sequence joins TRBV5-1 and TRBJ1-2; 9 positions match TRBD1. The germline V gene has CDR1 SGHRS and CDR2 YFSETQ. V lost 1 base, J lost 4 bases, and 2 bases stayed unmatched. The CDR3 runs to 14 residues. The CDR3 here is CASSLWTGAYGYTF. As DNA, the CDR3 is TGCGCCAGCAGCTTGTGGACAGGGGCCTATGGCTACACCTTC.

This chain joins TRBV7-2 and TRBJ2-5; TRBD1 matches at 7 bases. Trimming took 5 bases from V and 2 from J; bases not matched to a gene: 5. The CDR3 totals 14 residues. The germline CDR1 and CDR2 sequences are SGHTA and FQGNSA. For the CDR3, the DNA is TGTGCCAGCAGCCAGGACAGGCAGCAAGAGACCCAGTACTTC. This codes for CASSQDRQQETQYF.

This clonotype was detected only a few times. The V and J genes are TRBV20-1 and TRBJ1-4; 8 positions agree with TRBD1. Germline V gene data show CDR1 as DFQATT and CDR2 as SNEGSKA (reference sequence). V shed 2 bases, J shed 0 bases, and the junction held 8 bases outside the gene matches. The CDR3 has 17 amino acids. The CDR3 DNA reads as TGCAGTGCTAGAATCGGGACAGGAGCCGCAACTAATGAAAAACTGTTTTTT. Its translation is CSARIGTGAATNEKLFF.

Here the CDR3 DNA reads TGTGCCAGCAGTTATAGTAGCGAAGAAAACATTCAGTACTTC. Its translation is CASSYSSEENIQYF. The chain joins TRBV6-8 to TRBJ2-4, with D possibly being TRBD2 (5 bases). V shed 3 bases and J shed 5 bases, with 11 bases lying between them. Germline V gene sequence: CDR1 MNHGY, CDR2 SAAAGT. The CDR3 totals 14 residues.

This clonotype has just one count. No conserved phenylalanine or tryptophan ends this CDR3, so it is likely a read error. CDR3 DNA: TGTGCCAGCAGCCGAGGACAGCAAGAGACCCAGTACGTC. This codes for CASSRGQQETQYV. The rearrangement joins TRBV7-9 to TRBJ2-5; D is possibly TRBD1 (6 bases). CDR3 length: 13 amino acids. The germline V gene has CDR1 SEHNR and CDR2 FQNEAQ (reference sequence). V dropped 5 bases and J dropped 2 bases, with 9 bases sitting between them.

The chain combines TRBV20-1 with TRBJ2-1; TRBD1 matches at 9 bases. Gene TRBJ2-7 matches the end of the DNA better, so the J call may be wrong. There are 14 residues in the CDR3. The germline CDR1 and CDR2 sequences are DFQATT and SNEGSKA (reference sequence). The CDR3 loop reads CSAGRTGASYEQYF. The CDR3 DNA is TGCAGTGCCGGAAGGACAGGGGCCTCCTACGAGCAGTACTTC.

The chain carries TRBV27 and TRBJ1-5; TRBD1 matches 8 bases. Germline values: CDR1 MNHEY, CDR2 SMNVEV (reference sequence). The CDR3 loop spans 16 amino acids. The V segment lost 3 bases and the J segment 3 bases; nucleotides outside the gene matches: 7. The CDR3 loop reads CASSFGQGRYNQPQHF. The CDR3 DNA reads TGTGCCAGCAGTTTCGGACAGGGCCGTTACAATCAGCCCCAGCATTTT.

The chain links TRBV5-1 to TRBJ2-4; possibly TRBD1 for D (5 bases). The CDR3 extends over 14 amino acids. CDR1 is SGHRS, CDR2 YFSETQ, per germline. Trimming shortened V by 0 bases and J by 6 bases, and 10 bases separated the two germline ends. The CDR3 region is CASSLEQDANIQYF. In DNA form, the CDR3 reads TGCGCCAGCAGCTTGGAACAGGACGCAAACATTCAGTACTTC.

This rearrangement joins TRBV3-1 to TRBJ2-5, with D possibly matching TRBD2 (6 bases). The ends were cut back, 3 bases at V and 5 bases at J, with 13 bases in the middle. Per germline, CDR1 LGHDT and CDR2 YNNKEL (reference sequence). CDR3 length: 14 residues. CDR3 loop: CASSQGTAYETQYF. The CDR3 DNA sequence: TGTGCCAGCAGCCAGGGGACTGCTTACGAGACCCAGTACTTC.

In DNA form, the CDR3 reads TGTGCCAGCAATCAATATCCCCAGGGGTTCAGTAATTCACCCCTCCACTTT. Its protein is CASNQYPQGFSNSPLHF. This chain links TRBV6-1 with TRBJ1-6; perhaps TRBD1 as D (6 bases). The V gene lost 7 bases and the J gene lost 6 bases, with 22 bases spanning the gap. Germline V gene lookup returns CDR1 MNHNS and CDR2 SASEGT. The CDR3 loop spans 17 amino acids.

This clonotype was detected a few times. V and J are TRBV5-4 and TRBJ2-7; 7 bases agree with TRBD1. Germline V gene lookup returns CDR1 SGHNT and CDR2 YYREEE (reference sequence). V gave up 4 bases and J gave up 0 bases; unmatched junction bases: 4. The CDR3 loop spans 14 amino acids. The CDR3 nucleotides are TGTGCCAGCAGCCGCGGACAGGACTCCTACGAGCAGTACTTC. Residues: CASSRGQDSYEQYF.

This chain links TRBV10-3 with TRBJ1-5, with D unresolved. V lost 5 bases to trimming and J lost 6 bases, with 17 bases between them. The CDR3 consists of 15 residues. Germline CDR1 reads ENHRY; CDR2 reads SYGVKD. The CDR3 sequence: CAISFEGGGGQPQHF. CDR3 sequence (DNA): TGTGCCATCAGTTTCGAGGGAGGAGGTGGTCAGCCCCAGCATTTT.